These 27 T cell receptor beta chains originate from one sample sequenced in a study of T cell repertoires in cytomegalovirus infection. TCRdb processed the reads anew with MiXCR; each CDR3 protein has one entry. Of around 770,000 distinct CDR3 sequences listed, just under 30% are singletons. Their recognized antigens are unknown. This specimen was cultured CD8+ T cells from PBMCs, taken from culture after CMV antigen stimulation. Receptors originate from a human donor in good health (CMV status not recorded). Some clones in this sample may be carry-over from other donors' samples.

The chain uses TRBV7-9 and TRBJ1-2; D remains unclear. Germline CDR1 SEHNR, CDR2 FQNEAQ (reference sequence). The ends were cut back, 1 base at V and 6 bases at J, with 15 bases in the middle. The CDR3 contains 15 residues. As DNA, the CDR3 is TGTGCCAGCAGCTTAGTCTTTACCGCCGAAGATGGCTACACCTTC. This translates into CASSLVFTAEDGYTF.

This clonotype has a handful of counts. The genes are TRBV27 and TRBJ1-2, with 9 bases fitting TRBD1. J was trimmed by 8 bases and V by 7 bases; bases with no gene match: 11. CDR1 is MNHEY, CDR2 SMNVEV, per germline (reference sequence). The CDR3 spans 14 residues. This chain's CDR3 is CASTPAGTGFGYTF. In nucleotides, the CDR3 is TGTGCCAGCACCCCCGCGGGGACAGGGTTCGGCTACACCTTC.

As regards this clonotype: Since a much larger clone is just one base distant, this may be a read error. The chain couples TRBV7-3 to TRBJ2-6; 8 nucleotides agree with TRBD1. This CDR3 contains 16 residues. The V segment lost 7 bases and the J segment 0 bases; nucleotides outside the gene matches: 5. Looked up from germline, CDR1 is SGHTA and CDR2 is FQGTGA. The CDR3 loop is CASTLGQASGANVLTF. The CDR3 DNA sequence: TGTGCCAGCACCCTGGGACAGGCCTCTGGGGCCAACGTCCTGACTTTC.

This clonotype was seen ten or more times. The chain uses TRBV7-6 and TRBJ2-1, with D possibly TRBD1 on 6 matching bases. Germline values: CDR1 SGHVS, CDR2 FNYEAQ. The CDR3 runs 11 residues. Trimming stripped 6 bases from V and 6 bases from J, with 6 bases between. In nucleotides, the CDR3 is TGTGCCAGCAGACAGGGCAATGAGCAGTTCTTC. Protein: CASRQGNEQFF.

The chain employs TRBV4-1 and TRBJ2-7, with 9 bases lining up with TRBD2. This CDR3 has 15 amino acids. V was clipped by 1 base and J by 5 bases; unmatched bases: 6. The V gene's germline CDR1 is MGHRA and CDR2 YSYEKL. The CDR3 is CASSQAASGDHEQYF. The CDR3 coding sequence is TGCGCCAGCAGCCAAGCGGCTAGCGGGGACCACGAGCAGTACTTC.

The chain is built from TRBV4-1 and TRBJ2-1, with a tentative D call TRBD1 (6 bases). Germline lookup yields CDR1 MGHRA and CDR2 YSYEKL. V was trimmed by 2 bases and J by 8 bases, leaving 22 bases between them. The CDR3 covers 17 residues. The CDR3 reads CASSQPRQGRSMDEQFF. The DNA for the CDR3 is TGCGCCAGCAGCCAACCCCGTCAGGGGCGTTCTATGGATGAGCAGTTCTTC.

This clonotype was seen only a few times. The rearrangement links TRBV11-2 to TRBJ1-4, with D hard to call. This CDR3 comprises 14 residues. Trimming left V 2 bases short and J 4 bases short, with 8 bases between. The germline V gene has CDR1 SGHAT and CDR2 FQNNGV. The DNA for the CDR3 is TGTGCCAGCAGCTTAAACAGATTTAATGAAAAACTGTTTTTT. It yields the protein CASSLNRFNEKLFF.

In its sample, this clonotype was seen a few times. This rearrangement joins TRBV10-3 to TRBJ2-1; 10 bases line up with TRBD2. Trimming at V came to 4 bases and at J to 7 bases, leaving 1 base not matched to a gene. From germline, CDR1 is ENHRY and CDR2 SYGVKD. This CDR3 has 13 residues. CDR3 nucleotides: TGTGCCATCAGTGGGGGACTAGCGAATGAGCAGTTCTTC. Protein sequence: CAISGGLANEQFF.

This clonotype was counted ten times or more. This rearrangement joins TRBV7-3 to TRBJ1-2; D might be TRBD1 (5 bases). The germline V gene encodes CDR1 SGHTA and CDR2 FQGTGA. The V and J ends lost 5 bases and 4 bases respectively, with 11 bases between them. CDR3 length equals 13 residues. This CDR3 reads CASSPGTSYGYTF. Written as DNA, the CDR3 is TGTGCCAGCAGCCCCGGGACTTCCTATGGCTACACCTTC.

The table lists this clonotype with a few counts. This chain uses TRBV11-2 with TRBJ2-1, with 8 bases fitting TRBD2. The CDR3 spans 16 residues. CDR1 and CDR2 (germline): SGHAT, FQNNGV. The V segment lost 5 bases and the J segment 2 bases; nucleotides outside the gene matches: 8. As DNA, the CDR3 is TGTGCCAGCAGCCGAAACCCCGGGGGGGCCTACAATGAGCAGTTCTTC. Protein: CASSRNPGGAYNEQFF.

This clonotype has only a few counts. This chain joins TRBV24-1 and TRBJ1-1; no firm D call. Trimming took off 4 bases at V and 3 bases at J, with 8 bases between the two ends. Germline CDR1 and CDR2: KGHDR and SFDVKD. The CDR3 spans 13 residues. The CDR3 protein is CATSEFADTEAFF. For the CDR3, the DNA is TGTGCCACCAGTGAGTTTGCGGACACTGAAGCTTTCTTT.

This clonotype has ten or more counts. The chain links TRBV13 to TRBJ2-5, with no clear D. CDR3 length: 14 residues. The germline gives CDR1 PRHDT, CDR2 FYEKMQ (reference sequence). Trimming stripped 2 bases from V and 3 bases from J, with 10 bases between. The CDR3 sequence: CASSLRASEETQYF. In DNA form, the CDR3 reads TGTGCCAGCAGCTTAAGGGCAAGTGAAGAGACCCAGTACTTC.

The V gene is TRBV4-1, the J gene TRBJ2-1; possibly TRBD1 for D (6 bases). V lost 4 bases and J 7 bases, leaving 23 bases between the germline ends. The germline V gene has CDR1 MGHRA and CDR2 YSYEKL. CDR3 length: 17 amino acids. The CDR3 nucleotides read TGCGCCAGCAGCCGAGACCCCCAGGGGATCGGAACAAATGAGCAGTTCTTC. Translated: CASSRDPQGIGTNEQFF.

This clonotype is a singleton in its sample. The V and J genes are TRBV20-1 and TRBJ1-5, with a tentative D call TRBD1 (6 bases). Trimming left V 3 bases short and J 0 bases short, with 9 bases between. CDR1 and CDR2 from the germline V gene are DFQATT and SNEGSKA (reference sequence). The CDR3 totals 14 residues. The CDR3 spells CSARRTDSNQPQHF. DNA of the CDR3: TGCAGTGCTAGGCGGACAGATAGCAATCAGCCCCAGCATTTT.

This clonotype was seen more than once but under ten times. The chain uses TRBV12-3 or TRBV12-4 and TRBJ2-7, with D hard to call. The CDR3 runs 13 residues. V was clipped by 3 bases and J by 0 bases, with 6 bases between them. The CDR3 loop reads CASSFRHSYEQYV. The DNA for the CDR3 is TGTGCCAGCAGTTTCCGGCACTCCTACGAGCAGTACGTC.

The CDR3 bases are TGTGCCAGCAGCTTGTCCCAGGCCTCGGAGACCCAGTACTTC. Its protein product is CASSLSQASETQYF. This chain uses TRBV7-3 with TRBJ2-5; D is ambiguous. Trimming pared 3 bases from V and 5 bases from J, leaving 13 bases between. The CDR3 spans 14 residues. The germline V gene encodes CDR1 SGHTA and CDR2 FQGTGA.

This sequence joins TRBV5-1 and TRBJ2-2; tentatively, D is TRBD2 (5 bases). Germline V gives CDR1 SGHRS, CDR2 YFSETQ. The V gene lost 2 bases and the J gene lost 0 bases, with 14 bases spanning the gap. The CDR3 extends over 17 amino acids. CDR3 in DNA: TGCGCCAGCAGCTTTTTAGAGGGCCCTACGAACACCGGGGAGCTGTTTTTT. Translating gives CASSFLEGPTNTGELFF. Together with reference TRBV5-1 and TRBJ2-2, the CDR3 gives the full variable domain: KAGVTQTPRYLIKTRGQQVTLSCSPISGHRSVSWYQQTPGQGLQFLFEYFSETQRNKGNFPGRFSGRQFSNSRSEMNVSTLELGDSALYLCASSFLEGPTNTGELFFGEGSRLTVL.

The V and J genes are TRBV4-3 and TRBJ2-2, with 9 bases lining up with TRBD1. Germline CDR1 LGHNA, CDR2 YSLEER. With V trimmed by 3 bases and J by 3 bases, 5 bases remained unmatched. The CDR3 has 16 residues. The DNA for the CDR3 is TGCGCCAGCAGCCATCCCCGGGACAGGGACACCGGGGAGCTGTTTTTT. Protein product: CASSHPRDRDTGELFF.

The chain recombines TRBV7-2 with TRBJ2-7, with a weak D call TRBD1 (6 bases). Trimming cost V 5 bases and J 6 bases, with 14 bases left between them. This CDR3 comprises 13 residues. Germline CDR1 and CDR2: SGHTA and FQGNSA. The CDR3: CASSDTGWGEQYV. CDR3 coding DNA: TGTGCCAGCAGCGACACAGGGTGGGGCGAGCAGTACGTC.

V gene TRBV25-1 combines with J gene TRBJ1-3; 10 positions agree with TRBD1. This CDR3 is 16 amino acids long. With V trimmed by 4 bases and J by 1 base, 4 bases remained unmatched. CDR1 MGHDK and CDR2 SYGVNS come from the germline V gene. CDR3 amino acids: CASSGDRGSSGNTIYF. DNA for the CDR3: TGTGCCAGCAGTGGGGACAGGGGTTCGTCTGGAAACACCATATATTTT.

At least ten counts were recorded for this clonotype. CDR3 sequence reads: CASSFSGGIYEQYV. The CDR3 DNA reads TGTGCCAGCAGTTTTTCAGGGGGTATCTACGAGCAGTACGTC. The chain is built from TRBV25-1 and TRBJ2-7, with 7 bases lining up with TRBD1. The germline gives CDR1 MGHDK, CDR2 SYGVNS. CDR3 size: 14 residues. Trimming cost V 5 bases and J 3 bases; bases outside gene matches: 7.

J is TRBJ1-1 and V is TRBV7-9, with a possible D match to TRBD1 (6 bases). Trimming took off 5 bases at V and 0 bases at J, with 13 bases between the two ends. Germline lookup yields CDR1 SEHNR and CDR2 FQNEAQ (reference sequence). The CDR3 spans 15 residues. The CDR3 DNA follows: TGTGCCAGCAGCCGGGACACGGTCATGAACACTGAAGCTTTCTTT. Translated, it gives CASSRDTVMNTEAFF.

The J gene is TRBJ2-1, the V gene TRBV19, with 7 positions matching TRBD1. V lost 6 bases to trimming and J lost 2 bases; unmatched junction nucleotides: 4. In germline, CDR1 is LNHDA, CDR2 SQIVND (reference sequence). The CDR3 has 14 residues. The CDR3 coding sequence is TGTGCCAGTAGGACAGGGTTAGCCTACAATGAGCAGTTCTTC. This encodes CASRTGLAYNEQFF.

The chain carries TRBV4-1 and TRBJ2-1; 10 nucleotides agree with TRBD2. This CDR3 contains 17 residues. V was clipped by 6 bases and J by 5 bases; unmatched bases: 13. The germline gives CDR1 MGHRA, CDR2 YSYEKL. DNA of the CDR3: TGCGCCAGCAGTCTAATTATCCCAGCGGGGGGGAACAATGAGCAGTTCTTC. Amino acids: CASSLIIPAGGNNEQFF.

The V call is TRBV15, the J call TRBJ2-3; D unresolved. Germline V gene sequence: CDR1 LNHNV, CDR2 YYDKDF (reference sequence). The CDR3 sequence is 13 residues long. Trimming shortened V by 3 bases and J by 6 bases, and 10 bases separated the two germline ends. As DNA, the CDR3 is TGTGCCACCAGCAGGGATAGGGTCGATACGCAGTATTTT. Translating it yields CATSRDRVDTQYF. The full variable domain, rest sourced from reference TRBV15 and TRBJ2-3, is DAMVIQNPRYQVTQFGKPVTLSCSQTLNHNVMYWYQQKSSQAPKLLFHYYDKDFNNEADTPDNFQSRRPNTSFCFLDIRSPGLGDTAMYLCATSRDRVDTQYFGPGTRLTVL.

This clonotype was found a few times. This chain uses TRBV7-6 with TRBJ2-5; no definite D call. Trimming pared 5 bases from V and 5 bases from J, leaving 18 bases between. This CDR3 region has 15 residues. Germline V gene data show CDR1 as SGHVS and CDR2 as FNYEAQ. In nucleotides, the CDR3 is TGTGCCAGCAGCGCCGGTGACACGAGTTGGGAGACCCAGTACTTC. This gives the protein CASSAGDTSWETQYF.

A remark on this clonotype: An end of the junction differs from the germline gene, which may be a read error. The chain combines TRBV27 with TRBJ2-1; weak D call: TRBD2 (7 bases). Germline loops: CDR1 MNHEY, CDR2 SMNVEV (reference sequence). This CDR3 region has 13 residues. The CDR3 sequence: CATARGGYNELFF. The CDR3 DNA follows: TGTGCCACCGCGCGCGGGGGCTACAATGAGCTGTTCTTC.